This T cell receptor beta chain was sequenced for a study of blood T cell repertoires in COVID-19. The table came from immunoSEQ multiplex PCR; TCRdb's copy has only in-frame clones and leaves some out. Among 80,000 to 95,000 clones listed, nearly 90% were seen once. Per germline, CDR1 ENHRY and CDR2 SYGVKD. Trimming took 0 bases from V and 6 from J; bases not matched to a gene: 5. CDR3 length: 15 amino acids. This sequence was found in a man in his 70s with acute or convalescent COVID-19. The chain joins TRBV10-3 to TRBJ1-5; 7 bases match TRBD1. The sample consisted of peripheral blood. CDR3 in amino acids: CAISESLGGIQPQHF. The CDR3 bases are TGTGCCATCAGTGAGTCGTTAGGGGGCATTCAGCCCCAGCATTTT.